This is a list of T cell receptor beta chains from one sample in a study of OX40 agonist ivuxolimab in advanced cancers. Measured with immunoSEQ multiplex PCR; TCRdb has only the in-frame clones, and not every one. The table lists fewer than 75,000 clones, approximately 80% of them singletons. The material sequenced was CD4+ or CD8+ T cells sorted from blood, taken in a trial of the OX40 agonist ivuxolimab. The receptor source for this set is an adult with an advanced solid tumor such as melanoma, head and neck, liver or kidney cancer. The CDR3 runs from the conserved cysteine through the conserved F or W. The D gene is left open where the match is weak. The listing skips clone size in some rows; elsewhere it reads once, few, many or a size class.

CDR3: CASSLDRTGELFF
DNA: TGTGCCAGCAGCTTAGATCGTACTGGGGAGCTGTTTTTT
size: NA
V: TRBV7-9
D: NA
J: TRBJ2-2

CDR3: CATKERLAPGETQYF
DNA: TGTGCCACCAAGGAGAGACTAGCGCCGGGGGAGACCCAGTACTTC
size: NA
V: TRBV2
D: TRBD2
J: TRBJ2-5

CDR3: CASKALSGNTIYF
DNA: TGTGCCAGCAAGGCCCTCTCTGGAAACACCATATATTTT
size: NA
V: TRBV27
D: NA
J: TRBJ1-3

CDR3: CSVADLRVFDKNTEAFF
DNA: TGCAGCGTTGCGGACTTAAGGGTGTTCGACAAGAACACTGAAGCTTTCTTT
size: NA
V: TRBV29-1
D: NA
J: TRBJ1-1

CDR3: CASKKDGEQYF
DNA: TGTGCCAGCAAAAAGGACGGAGAGCAGTATTTT
size: once
V: TRBV4-2
D: NA
J: TRBJ2-3

CDR3: CASSEVPGGSGNTIYF
DNA: TGTGCCAGCAGTGAAGTCCCAGGGGGCTCTGGAAACACCATATATTTT
size: NA
V: TRBV6-1
D: TRBD1
J: TRBJ1-3

CDR3: CASSKVVGGFYGYTF
DNA: TGTGCCAGCAGCAAAGTGGTCGGTGGTTTCTATGGCTACACCTTC
size: NA
V: TRBV21-1
D: NA
J: TRBJ1-2

CDR3: CASSSPSGKGTYNEQFF
DNA: TGTGCCAGCAGTTCGCCTAGCGGGAAGGGGACCTACAATGAGCAGTTCTTC
size: NA
V: TRBV28
D: TRBD2
J: TRBJ2-1

CDR3: CASSQGTGVSPLHF
DNA: TGCGCCAGCAGCCAAGGGACAGGGGTCTCACCCCTCCACTTT
size: NA
V: TRBV5-1
D: TRBD1
J: TRBJ1-6

CDR3: CASSPGQTGYTF
DNA: TGTGCCAGCAGCCCCGGACAGACGGGCTACACCTTC
size: NA
V: TRBV5-4
D: NA
J: TRBJ1-2

CDR3: CASRGTAYQETQYF
DNA: TGCGCCAGCAGGGGGACTGCGTACCAAGAGACCCAGTACTTC
size: NA
V: TRBV10-2
D: NA
J: TRBJ2-5

CDR3: CASLPDRLNTGELFF
DNA: TGTGCCAGCTTACCCGACAGGCTGAACACCGGGGAGCTGTTTTTT
size: NA
V: TRBV7-8
D: NA
J: TRBJ2-2

CDR3: CASSYGPLSTEAFF
DNA: TGTGCCAGCAGTTACGGTCCTTTGAGCACTGAAGCTTTCTTT
size: NA
V: TRBV6-5
D: NA
J: TRBJ1-1

CDR3: CASSASGAQETQYF
DNA: TGTGCCAGCAGCGCGAGCGGAGCACAAGAGACCCAGTACTTC
size: few
V: TRBV7-9
D: NA
J: TRBJ2-5

CDR3: CASSPPTGNTEAFF
DNA: TGTGCCAGCAGCCCCCCCACGGGGAACACTGAAGCTTTCTTT
size: NA
V: TRBV7-2
D: NA
J: TRBJ1-1

CDR3: CASSGDDPGEKLFF
DNA: TGTGCCAGCAGCGGGGACGATCCAGGTGAAAAACTGTTTTTT
size: NA
V: TRBV11-3
D: NA
J: TRBJ1-4

CDR3: CATSSSGRAYEQYF
DNA: TGTGCCACTTCCTCTAGCGGGAGGGCTTACGAGCAGTACTTC
size: NA
V: TRBV15
D: TRBD2
J: TRBJ2-7

CDR3: CASSVTDYEQYF
DNA: TGTGCCAGCAGCGTGACAGACTACGAGCAGTACTTC
size: NA
V: TRBV28
D: NA
J: TRBJ2-7

CDR3: CASSSGTGAEKLFF
DNA: TGTGCCAGCAGCTCCGGGACAGGGGCTGAAAAACTGTTTTTT
size: NA
V: TRBV9
D: TRBD1
J: TRBJ1-4

CDR3: CASGDRGEQFF
DNA: TGTGCCAGCGGGGACCGGGGTGAGCAGTTCTTC
size: once
V: TRBV2
D: NA
J: TRBJ2-1

CDR3: CASSSHQGSYEQYF
DNA: TGTGCCAGCAGTTCACACCAGGGGTCCTACGAGCAGTACTTC
size: once
V: TRBV6-5
D: NA
J: TRBJ2-7

CDR3: CAWSARQGSYTGELFF
DNA: TGTGCCTGGAGTGCCCGACAGGGATCTTACACCGGGGAGCTGTTTTTT
size: NA
V: TRBV30
D: TRBD1
J: TRBJ2-2

CDR3: CAWSVTGGSYGYTF
DNA: TGTGCCTGGAGTGTAACAGGGGGCAGCTATGGCTACACCTTC
size: few
V: TRBV30
D: TRBD1
J: TRBJ1-2

CDR3: CASSGLAGTETQYF
DNA: TGTGCCAGCAGTGGACTAGCGGGGACAGAGACCCAGTACTTC
size: NA
V: TRBV2
D: TRBD2
J: TRBJ2-5

CDR3: CASYRVNYGYTF
DNA: TGTGCCAGCTACAGGGTCAACTATGGCTACACCTTC
size: NA
V: TRBV2
D: NA
J: TRBJ1-2

CDR3: CASEGLAGGTGELFF
DNA: TGCGCCAGCGAAGGACTAGCGGGAGGTACCGGGGAGCTGTTTTTT
size: NA
V: TRBV5-1
D: TRBD2
J: TRBJ2-2

CDR3: CASRSRWGDSREQYF
DNA: TGCGCCAGCAGGTCGAGGTGGGGCGACAGCAGGGAGCAGTACTTC
size: few
V: TRBV5-1
D: NA
J: TRBJ2-7

CDR3: CASSGTLANTGELFF
DNA: TGTGCCAGCAGCGGAACACTAGCGAACACCGGGGAGCTGTTTTTT
size: NA
V: TRBV9
D: NA
J: TRBJ2-2

CDR3: CASSPMGQMNTEAFF
DNA: TGTGCCAGCTCACCAATGGGACAGATGAACACTGAAGCTTTCTTT
size: NA
V: TRBV18
D: TRBD1
J: TRBJ1-1

CDR3: CASRETGSLLEAFF
DNA: TGTGCCAGCAGGGAGACGGGAAGTCTATTGGAAGCTTTCTTT
size: NA
V: TRBV6-5
D: NA
J: TRBJ1-1

CDR3: CASSLTDSYEQYF
DNA: TGTGCCAGCAGCTTGACGGACAGCTACGAGCAGTACTTC
size: NA
V: TRBV13
D: NA
J: TRBJ2-7

CDR3: CASSGIRTGTYEQYF
DNA: TGTGCCAGCAGCGGGATTAGGACAGGTACCTACGAGCAGTACTTC
size: NA
V: TRBV5-6
D: TRBD1
J: TRBJ2-7

CDR3: CASSSLGHRPGELFF
DNA: TGTGCCAGCAGTAGTCTCGGGCACCGACCCGGGGAGCTGTTTTTT
size: NA
V: TRBV11-2
D: NA
J: TRBJ2-2

CDR3: CASSLAVQSTDTQYF
DNA: TGCGCCAGCAGCTTGGCCGTGCAAAGCACAGATACGCAGTATTTT
size: NA
V: TRBV5-1
D: NA
J: TRBJ2-3

CDR3: CSVGERGSPLHF
DNA: TGCAGCGTTGGGGAGAGAGGTTCACCCCTCCACTTT
size: few
V: TRBV29-1
D: NA
J: TRBJ1-6

CDR3: CASQQGAGEAFF
DNA: TGCGCCTCCCAACAAGGGGCCGGAGAAGCTTTCTTT
size: NA
V: TRBV10-1
D: NA
J: TRBJ1-1